The clone carrying this T cell receptor (beta chain) was seen more than once but under ten times. The antigen remains undetermined. Generation of TCR beta libraries employed quantitative 5'-RACE incorporating molecular barcodes. TCRdb called the 5' RACE reads again in MiXCR, with one record for every CDR3 protein. The table includes 650,000 to 800,000 distinct CDR3 sequences, 15% to 20% detected once. These data are taken from a study of CD8 T cells in ankylosing spondylitis. Study outcomes and limitations: Apparently characteristic of ankylosing spondylitis blood was a TCR beta motif (eight highly homologous variants). Some of the motif variants had earlier been found in reactive arthritis patients' fluid and blood.

V lost 3 bases to trimming and J lost 4 bases; unmatched junction nucleotides: 9. Looked up from germline, CDR1 is DFQATT and CDR2 is SNEGSKA (reference sequence). This CDR3 region has 16 residues. The sequenced sample was blood, either unsorted or a sorted T cell fraction (not recorded which). The sequence was obtained from a male donor with ankylosing spondylitis. The chain couples TRBV20-1 to TRBJ2-5; TRBD2 matches at 12 bases. CDR3 residues: CSASVGGTSGLETQYF. In DNA form, the CDR3 reads TGCAGTGCTAGTGTAGGTGGGACTAGCGGGTTAGAGACCCAGTACTTC.